The present T cell receptor beta chain was sequenced within a study of human CD8 memory T cell subsets. The length of the CDR3 is 16 residues. Germline V gene lookup returns CDR1 SGHAT and CDR2 FQNNGV. Construction of TCR beta libraries was accomplished by means of UMI-labeled 5' RACE. TCRdb re-called the 5' RACE reads; every CDR3 protein appears as one record, without DNA. This repertoire includes some 7,500 distinct CDR3 sequences. This chain connects TRBV11-2 to TRBJ2-3; TCRdb designates TRBD1, a call that cannot be tested without DNA. The TCR sequence derives from a human donor in good health. Sample: CD8+ T cells from PBMCs. The CDR3 is CASSLGPGEVTDTQYF.